The T cell receptor beta chain under discussion was sequenced for a study of early T cells in non-severe SARS-CoV-2 infection. The overall study: Unsorted whole blood bulk RNA was sequenced, with unpaired chains. Study findings and constraints: Clonotype matching in VDJdb favored anti-spike CD8 responses and did not capture private and CD4 specificities.

Trimming at V came to 3 bases and at J to 3 bases, leaving 1 base not matched to a gene. In germline, CDR1 is SEHNR, CDR2 FQNEAQ (reference sequence). The CDR3 covers 15 residues. This clonotype was seen a handful of times. Its target is not known. Attachment of unique molecular identifiers was made to individual cDNA molecules. TCRdb analysed the 5' RACE reads with MiXCR anew, one entry per CDR3 protein. The sample has 80,000 or so distinct CDR3 sequences, approximately 12% seen once. The origin of this receptor is an adult who was a healthcare worker with PCR-confirmed SARS-CoV-2 infection or an uninfected control (not recorded which). The chain carries TRBV7-9 and TRBJ1-4, with 10 bases identical to TRBD1. Material for sequencing was whole blood. In DNA, the CDR3 is TGTGCCAGCAGCTTGGGACAGGGGTCTAATGAAAAACTGTTTTTT. This gives the protein CASSLGQGSNEKLFF.